This TCR beta chain was captured by sequencing in a study of cytomegalovirus exposure and HLA in healthy donors. Study-level background: Genotyping showed less than 85% of some 400 donors falling in the Caucasian-associated ancestry cluster.

Study conclusions and caveats: Further analysis, carried out later, found HLA-associated TCR beta chains more clonally expanded than equally common other chains. Prediction of most subjects' HLA-A and HLA-B alleles by TCR beta sequences was reportedly accurate.

All the people who gave samples were healthy bone marrow donors. With respect to this clone: Antigen unknown.

This CDR3 contains 16 residues. V was pared by 0 bases and J by 9 bases, with 3 bases of the junction left unmatched. Germline values: CDR1 LGHNA, CDR2 YSLEER. The PCR was carried out with 60 Vbeta primers and 13 Jbeta primers. Assay used: immunoSEQ multiplex PCR; TCRdb lists only in-frame clones, some missing. The table lists around 120,000 clones, approximately 82% of them singletons. The sequence came from a man over 45 in good health and CMV-seronegative. This chain connects TRBV4-3 to TRBJ2-1, with 15 nucleotides matching TRBD2. Material: PBMCs. CDR3 in DNA: TGCGCCAGCAGCCAAGATTCGGGACTAGCGGGGGGTGAGCAGTTCTTC. Protein sequence: CASSQDSGLAGGEQFF.